A selection of T cell receptor beta chains follows, all from one sample in a study of blood T cell repertoires in COVID-19. The method was immunoSEQ multiplex PCR; TCRdb's version includes in-frame clones alone and lacks a portion of them. This sample has about 480,000 clones, with roughly nine tenths found just once. Sequences were obtained from PBMCs or T cells enriched from blood (not recorded which). The receptors stem from a woman aged 60 to 75 who had recovered from COVID-19. The CDR3 runs from the conserved cysteine through the conserved F or W. The order of the fields is D gene, V gene, clone size, CDR3 length, J gene, CDR3 protein, CDR3 DNA. The D gene is left open where the match is weak. The size entry is marked missing in some rows and otherwise reads once, few, many or a size class.

TRBD1,TRBV5-1,-,15,TRBJ1-6,CASSFRQGDNSPLHF,TGCGCCAGCAGCTTTCGACAGGGGGATAATTCACCCCTCCACTTT
-,TRBV27,-,13,TRBJ1-4,CASSPTGGEKLFF,TGTGCCAGCAGTCCGACGGGGGGCGAAAAACTGTTTTTT
-,TRBV4-2,-,15,TRBJ1-6,CASSQEGAGNSPLHF,TGTGCCAGCAGCCAAGAGGGGGCCGGAAATTCACCCCTCCACTTT
TRBD2,TRBV10-1,-,14,TRBJ2-1,CASSGGGTYNEQFF,TGCGCCAGCAGTGGGGGGGGAACCTACAATGAGCAGTTCTTC
TRBD1,TRBV19,-,20,TRBJ1-3,CASSILLIFNWTGPGNTIYF,TGTGCCAGTAGTATACTACTGATCTTCAACTGGACAGGGCCCGGAAACACCATATATTTT
-,TRBV9,-,15,TRBJ1-3,CASSPQDTASVAIYF,TGTGCCAGCAGCCCCCAAGACACAGCCTCTGTTGCCATATATTTT
-,TRBV5-4,-,14,TRBJ1-1,CASSLTQGRAEAFF,TGTGCCAGCAGCTTAACCCAGGGGAGGGCCGAAGCTTTCTTT
-,TRBV2,-,12,TRBJ1-1,CASRDDRTEAFF,TGTGCCAGCAGGGATGACAGAACTGAAGCTTTCTTT
-,TRBV5-6,-,15,TRBJ1-2,CASSLAEGLKRGYTF,TGTGCCAGCAGCTTGGCCGAAGGACTAAAACGGGGCTACACCTTC
-,TRBV18,-,16,TRBJ2-2,CASSRGGFANTGELFF,TGTGCCAGCTCACGAGGAGGTTTCGCGAACACCGGGGAGCTGTTTTTT
TRBD2,TRBV19,-,17,TRBJ2-2,CASSNLAGGPNTGELFF,TGTGCCAGTAGTAATCTAGCGGGGGGGCCGAACACCGGGGAGCTGTTTTTT
-,TRBV19,-,17,TRBJ2-6,CASSAQTGSSGANVLTF,TGTGCCAGTAGTGCCCAGACTGGTAGCTCTGGGGCCAACGTCCTGACTTTC
-,TRBV5-1,-,15,TRBJ1-6,CASSPRQSYNSPLHF,TGCGCCAGCAGCCCTCGACAGTCCTATAATTCACCCCTCCACTTT
TRBD2,TRBV2,-,18,TRBJ2-1,CASRITSGGSKGINEQFF,TGTGCCAGCAGGATTACTAGCGGGGGGTCCAAAGGGATCAATGAGCAGTTCTTC
-,TRBV3-1/TRBV3-2,few,13,TRBJ1-2,CASSHEGFYGYTF,TGTGCCAGCAGCCACGAGGGCTTCTATGGCTACACCTTC
TRBD1,TRBV27,-,16,TRBJ1-2,CASSLLPGQGVGGYTF,TGTGCCAGCAGTCTCTTACCGGGACAGGGTGTCGGAGGCTACACCTTC
-,TRBV2,-,15,TRBJ2-5,CASSEAASLQETQYF,TGTGCCAGCAGTGAAGCGGCTAGCCTCCAAGAGACCCAGTACTTC
-,TRBV6-1,-,17,TRBJ1-5,CASSEALRGHTNQPQHF,TGTGCCAGCAGTGAAGCGCTTCGGGGACACACAAATCAGCCCCAGCATTTT
TRBD1,TRBV25-1,-,13,TRBJ1-2,CASSTGGDYGYTF,TGTGCCAGCAGTACAGGGGGTGACTATGGCTACACCTTC
-,TRBV19,-,18,TRBJ1-1,CASSIVVGKGHRNTEAFF,TGTGCCAGTAGTATAGTAGTCGGGAAGGGACACCGAAACACTGAAGCTTTCTTT
-,TRBV11-2,-,12,TRBJ1-1,CASTTRTVEAFF,TGTGCCAGCACCACACGGACAGTAGAAGCTTTCTTT
TRBD1,TRBV7-8,few,13,TRBJ1-1,CASSHGQGTEAFF,TGTGCCAGCAGCCACGGACAGGGGACTGAAGCTTTCTTT
-,TRBV12-3/TRBV12-4,-,12,TRBJ1-1,CASRETGTEAFF,TGTGCCAGCAGGGAAACCGGGACTGAAGCTTTCTTT
TRBD1,TRBV5-1,-,16,TRBJ1-3,CASSLRTGGAGNTIYF,TGCGCCAGCAGCTTGCGGACAGGGGGCGCCGGAAACACCATATATTTT
TRBD2,TRBV3-1/TRBV3-2,-,16,TRBJ2-7,CASSQGLAGGSYEQYF,TGTGCCAGCAGCCAGGGACTAGCGGGGGGTTCCTACGAGCAGTACTTC
-,TRBV6-1,-,14,TRBJ1-1,CASSEAAGNTEAFF,TGTGCCAGCAGTGAAGCAGCCGGGAACACTGAAGCTTTCTTT
-,TRBV11-3,-,14,TRBJ2-3,CASSFGGGTDTQYF,TGTGCCAGCAGCTTTGGCGGGGGCACAGATACGCAGTATTTT
TRBD1,TRBV19,-,18,TRBJ2-6,CATRDRGHPHSGANVLTF,TGTGCCACCCGGGACAGGGGGCACCCTCACTCTGGGGCCAACGTCCTGACTTTC
TRBD1,TRBV3-1/TRBV3-2,-,16,TRBJ2-2,CASSQMGQGWTGELFF,TGTGCCAGCAGCCAAATGGGACAGGGGTGGACCGGGGAGCTGTTTTTT
TRBD1,TRBV6-1,-,12,TRBJ1-2,CASSWQGGGYTF,TGTGCCAGCAGTTGGCAGGGGGGTGGCTACACCTTC
-,TRBV7-2,-,14,TRBJ2-2,CASRPAVHTGELFF,TGTGCCAGCAGGCCAGCGGTGCACACCGGGGAGCTGTTTTTT
-,TRBV21-1,-,12,TRBJ1-2,CASSNSGNGYTF,TGTGCCAGCAGCAATTCAGGGAATGGCTACACCTTC
TRBD1,TRBV13,-,13,TRBJ1-2,CASSSRDRHGYTF,TGTGCCAGCAGCTCCCGGGACAGACATGGCTACACCTTC
TRBD1,TRBV5-4,-,16,TRBJ2-2,CASSWRWTGNTGELFF,TGTGCCAGCAGCTGGCGGTGGACAGGAAACACCGGGGAGCTGTTTTTT
-,TRBV7-9,-,15,TRBJ1-2,CASSLVGVEAYGYTF,TGTGCCAGCAGCTTAGTAGGGGTAGAGGCCTATGGCTACACCTTC
-,TRBV18,-,16,TRBJ2-3,CASSPLGVVSTDTQYF,TGTGCCAGCTCACCACTGGGAGTAGTAAGCACAGATACGCAGTATTTT
-,TRBV4-1,many,15,TRBJ2-7,CASRTNKESSYEQYF,TGCGCCAGCAGGACCAACAAGGAGAGCTCCTACGAGCAGTACTTC
TRBD2,TRBV30,once,12,TRBJ2-3,CAGSGGADTQYF,TGTGCCGGTAGCGGGGGGGCTGATACGCAGTATTTT
TRBD1,TRBV2,-,13,TRBJ2-1,CARGSTGGNEQFF,TGTGCCAGAGGATCAACAGGGGGAAATGAGCAGTTCTTC
-,TRBV5-4,-,17,TRBJ1-4,CASSSGGADATNEKLFF,TGTGCCAGCAGTTCTGGGGGGGCCGACGCAACTAATGAAAAACTGTTTTTT
-,TRBV2,-,15,TRBJ1-6,CASSDPGSYNSPLHF,TGTGCCAGCAGTGACCCAGGATCCTATAATTCACCCCTCCACTTT
-,TRBV5-4,-,14,TRBJ2-7,CASSPWAKPYEQYF,TGTGCCAGCAGTCCGTGGGCCAAACCTTACGAGCAGTACTTC
TRBD1,TRBV5-1,once,16,TRBJ1-4,CASSLVTGGTNEKLFF,TGCGCCAGCAGCTTGGTTACAGGGGGAACTAATGAAAAACTGTTTTTT
TRBD2,TRBV19,-,14,TRBJ2-1,CATLLAGGLNEQFF,TGTGCCACCCTACTAGCGGGGGGGCTCAATGAGCAGTTCTTC
-,TRBV18,few,14,TRBJ1-1,CASSPTALNTEAFF,TGTGCCAGCTCACCGACAGCCCTGAACACTGAAGCTTTCTTT
TRBD1,TRBV3-1/TRBV3-2,-,15,TRBJ1-2,CASRRTGGEAYGYTF,TGTGCCAGCAGGAGGACAGGGGGCGAGGCCTATGGCTACACCTTC
-,TRBV6-1,-,18,TRBJ1-5,CASSEPQTVRGHNQPQHF,TGTGCCAGCAGTGAACCCCAGACAGTCAGGGGACACAATCAGCCCCAGCATTTT
TRBD2,TRBV29-1,-,13,TRBJ2-3,CSVDGLAGDTQYF,TGCAGCGTTGATGGACTAGCCGGAGATACGCAGTATTTT
-,TRBV18,-,13,TRBJ1-6,CASSPVTNSPLHF,TGTGCCAGCTCACCAGTGACAAATTCACCCCTCCACTTT
TRBD1,TRBV6-4,-,19,TRBJ1-4,CASSDYLRDRGPPNEKLFF,TGTGCCAGCAGTGACTACCTCCGGGACAGGGGGCCGCCAAATGAAAAACTGTTTTTT
-,TRBV7-2,-,15,TRBJ2-3,CASSLLAQSTDTQYF,TGTGCCAGCAGCTTACTAGCGCAGAGCACAGATACGCAGTATTTT
TRBD1,TRBV5-1,-,14,TRBJ2-3,CASSLQGGTDTQYF,TGCGCCAGCAGCCTACAGGGGGGCACAGATACGCAGTATTTT
TRBD1,TRBV5-1,-,16,TRBJ2-7,CASSPGPGQGSYEQYF,TGCGCCAGCAGCCCAGGACCGGGACAGGGATCCTACGAGCAGTACTTC
-,TRBV6-5,-,15,TRBJ1-1,CASTLQALGDTEAFF,TGTGCCAGCACATTGCAGGCCCTAGGGGACACTGAAGCTTTCTTT
-,TRBV15,-,15,TRBJ2-4,CATSSDRPAKNIQYF,TGTGCCACCAGCAGCGACAGGCCAGCCAAAAACATTCAGTACTTC